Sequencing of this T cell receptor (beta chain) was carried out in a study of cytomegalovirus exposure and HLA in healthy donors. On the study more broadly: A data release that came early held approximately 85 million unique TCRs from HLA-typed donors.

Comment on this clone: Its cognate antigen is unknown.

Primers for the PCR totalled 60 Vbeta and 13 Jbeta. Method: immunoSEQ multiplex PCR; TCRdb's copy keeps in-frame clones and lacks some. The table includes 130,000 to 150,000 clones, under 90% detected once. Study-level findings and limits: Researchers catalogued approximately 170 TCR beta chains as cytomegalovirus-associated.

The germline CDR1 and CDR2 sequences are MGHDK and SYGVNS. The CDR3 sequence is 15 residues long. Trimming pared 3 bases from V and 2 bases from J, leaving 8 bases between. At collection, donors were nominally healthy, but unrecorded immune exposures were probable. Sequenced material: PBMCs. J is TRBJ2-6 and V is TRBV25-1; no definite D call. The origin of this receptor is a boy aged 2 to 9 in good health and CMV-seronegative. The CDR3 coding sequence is TGTGCCAGCAGTGATTCCGGTACTGGGGCCAACGTCCTGACTTTC. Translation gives CASSDSGTGANVLTF.